A selection of T cell receptor beta chains follows, all from one sample in a study of human T cells and chemical hapten exposure. In TCRdb, the RACE reads were re-called with MiXCR into one record per CDR3 protein. The sample holds over 65,000 distinct CDR3 sequences, about 10% seen once. This specimen consisted of whole blood, obtained in connection with sensitization to the hapten diphenylcyclopropenone (DPC). The receptors shown here come from a woman aged 50 to 60 with alopecia areata. Some clones in this sample may be carry-over from other donors' samples. The CDR3 runs from the conserved cysteine through the conserved F or W. The order of the fields is V gene, D gene, J gene, CDR3 protein. D genes are given only for firm matches.

v_call: TRBV7-9; d_call: .; j_call: TRBJ1-1; cdr3_aa: CAQLIETPNTEAFF
v_call: TRBV3-1; d_call: .; j_call: TRBJ1-4; cdr3_aa: CASSQGATNEKLFF
v_call: TRBV18; d_call: .; j_call: TRBJ1-3; cdr3_aa: CASSRIQAVNSGNTIYF
v_call: TRBV29-1; d_call: .; j_call: TRBJ2-7; cdr3_aa: CSVERSGAYEQYF
v_call: TRBV10-2; d_call: TRBD2; j_call: TRBJ2-3; cdr3_aa: CASSDREGLRAQYF
v_call: TRBV5-4; d_call: .; j_call: TRBJ2-3; cdr3_aa: CASSSADWATDTQYF
v_call: TRBV19; d_call: TRBD1; j_call: TRBJ2-7; cdr3_aa: CASSGRDRTYEQYF
v_call: TRBV25-1; d_call: .; j_call: TRBJ2-3; cdr3_aa: CASSEGKGTDTQYF
v_call: TRBV6-2/TRBV6-3; d_call: .; j_call: TRBJ2-3; cdr3_aa: CASSHRGRNTDTQYF
v_call: TRBV9; d_call: .; j_call: TRBJ2-3; cdr3_aa: CASSVPGDTQYF
v_call: TRBV29-1; d_call: TRBD1; j_call: TRBJ1-1; cdr3_aa: CSVSDRGATEAFF
v_call: TRBV7-9; d_call: .; j_call: TRBJ2-7; cdr3_aa: CASSSQGGWYEQYF
v_call: TRBV7-3; d_call: TRBD1; j_call: TRBJ1-1; cdr3_aa: CASSPGTGGGGTEAFF
v_call: TRBV18; d_call: .; j_call: TRBJ2-1; cdr3_aa: CASSPRRQSSYNEQFF
v_call: TRBV4-1; d_call: TRBD2; j_call: TRBJ2-1; cdr3_aa: CASSHGTSYEQFF
v_call: TRBV12-3/TRBV12-4; d_call: TRBD1; j_call: TRBJ1-1; cdr3_aa: CASSPTGSNTEAFF
v_call: TRBV27; d_call: TRBD2; j_call: TRBJ2-1; cdr3_aa: CASRLAGGPSRPFF
v_call: TRBV19; d_call: .; j_call: TRBJ2-7; cdr3_aa: CASSIRGNSYEQYF
v_call: TRBV18; d_call: TRBD1; j_call: TRBJ2-1; cdr3_aa: CASSPPQGAYNEQFF
v_call: TRBV19; d_call: .; j_call: TRBJ1-5; cdr3_aa: CASSRFVRSNSNQPQHF
v_call: TRBV3-1; d_call: TRBD2; j_call: TRBJ2-2; cdr3_aa: CASSLGLAGGELFF
v_call: TRBV11-2; d_call: TRBD2; j_call: TRBJ2-3; cdr3_aa: CASSIVGGSRTDTQYF
v_call: TRBV28; d_call: .; j_call: TRBJ2-7; cdr3_aa: CASSWGTREQYF
v_call: TRBV11-2; d_call: .; j_call: TRBJ2-3; cdr3_aa: CASSLVNTDTQYF
v_call: TRBV9; d_call: .; j_call: TRBJ1-1; cdr3_aa: CASSVDTNTEAFF
v_call: TRBV6-6; d_call: TRBD2; j_call: TRBJ2-1; cdr3_aa: CASSYEAGGRNEQFF
v_call: TRBV20-1; d_call: TRBD2; j_call: TRBJ2-1; cdr3_aa: CSATLAVDYNEQFF
v_call: TRBV4-2; d_call: .; j_call: TRBJ2-7; cdr3_aa: CASSQERAGYEQYF
v_call: TRBV10-3; d_call: .; j_call: TRBJ1-1; cdr3_aa: CAISEKGYAEAFF
v_call: TRBV28; d_call: TRBD2; j_call: TRBJ2-7; cdr3_aa: CARPAAGSGKYSYEQYF
v_call: TRBV4-3; d_call: TRBD1; j_call: TRBJ2-7; cdr3_aa: CASSQQTGEVWEQYF
v_call: TRBV5-5; d_call: .; j_call: TRBJ2-2; cdr3_aa: CASSLEGPTGELFF
v_call: TRBV5-1; d_call: .; j_call: TRBJ2-3; cdr3_aa: CASSLAGGVSDTQYF
v_call: TRBV9; d_call: TRBD2; j_call: TRBJ2-1; cdr3_aa: CASSAVAGFIYEQFF
v_call: TRBV27; d_call: TRBD1; j_call: TRBJ2-2; cdr3_aa: CASSPTGTANTGELFF
v_call: TRBV3-1; d_call: TRBD2; j_call: TRBJ2-1; cdr3_aa: CASSQVGLAGGPEYNEQFF
v_call: TRBV6-2/TRBV6-3; d_call: TRBD1; j_call: TRBJ1-2; cdr3_aa: CASSYVGQGDYGYTF
v_call: TRBV9; d_call: .; j_call: TRBJ2-2; cdr3_aa: CASSVGGRNTGELFF
v_call: TRBV19; d_call: TRBD2; j_call: TRBJ2-1; cdr3_aa: CASSILGGLAVSEQFF
v_call: TRBV20-1; d_call: .; j_call: TRBJ2-1; cdr3_aa: CSARGWTGSPLDNEQFF
v_call: TRBV6-6; d_call: TRBD2; j_call: TRBJ2-3; cdr3_aa: CASSYSGGTGTDTQYF
v_call: TRBV5-1; d_call: .; j_call: TRBJ1-1; cdr3_aa: CASSLVPDGYTEAFF
v_call: TRBV18; d_call: .; j_call: TRBJ2-1; cdr3_aa: CASSPSLGGGGEQFF
v_call: TRBV24-1; d_call: TRBD1; j_call: TRBJ2-1; cdr3_aa: CATSDPGDRGLDEQFF
v_call: TRBV7-9; d_call: .; j_call: TRBJ2-6; cdr3_aa: CASSSPAGSLLSGANVLTF